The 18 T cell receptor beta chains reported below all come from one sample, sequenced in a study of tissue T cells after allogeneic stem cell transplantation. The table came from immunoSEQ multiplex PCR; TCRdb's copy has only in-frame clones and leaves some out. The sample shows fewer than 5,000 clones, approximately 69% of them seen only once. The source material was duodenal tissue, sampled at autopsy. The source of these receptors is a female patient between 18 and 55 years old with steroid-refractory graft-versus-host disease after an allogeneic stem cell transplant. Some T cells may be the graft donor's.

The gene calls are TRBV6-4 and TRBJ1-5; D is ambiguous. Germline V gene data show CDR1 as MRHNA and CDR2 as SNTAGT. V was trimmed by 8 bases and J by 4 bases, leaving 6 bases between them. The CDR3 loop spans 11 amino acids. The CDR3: CASGFNQPQHF. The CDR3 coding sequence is TGTGCCAGCGGCTTTAATCAGCCCCAGCATTTT.

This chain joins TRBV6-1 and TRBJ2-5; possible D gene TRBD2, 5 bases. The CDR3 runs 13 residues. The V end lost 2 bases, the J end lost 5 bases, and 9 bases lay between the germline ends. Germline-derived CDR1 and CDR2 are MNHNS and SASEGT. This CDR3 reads CASSELGGETQYF. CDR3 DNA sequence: TGTGCCAGCAGTGAACTTGGCGGGGAGACCCAGTACTTC.

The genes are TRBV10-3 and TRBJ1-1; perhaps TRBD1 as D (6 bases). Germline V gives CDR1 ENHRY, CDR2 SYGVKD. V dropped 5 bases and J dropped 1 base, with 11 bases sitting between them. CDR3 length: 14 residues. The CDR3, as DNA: TGTGCCATCAGTCCGACAGGAACGAACACTGAAGCTTTCTTT. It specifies CAISPTGTNTEAFF.

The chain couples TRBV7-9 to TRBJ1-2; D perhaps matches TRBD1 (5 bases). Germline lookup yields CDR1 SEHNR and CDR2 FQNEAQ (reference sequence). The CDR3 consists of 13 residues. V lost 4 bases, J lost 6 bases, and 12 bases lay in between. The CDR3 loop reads CASSSQGSNGYTF. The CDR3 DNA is TGTGCCAGCAGCTCCCAGGGATCGAATGGCTACACCTTC.

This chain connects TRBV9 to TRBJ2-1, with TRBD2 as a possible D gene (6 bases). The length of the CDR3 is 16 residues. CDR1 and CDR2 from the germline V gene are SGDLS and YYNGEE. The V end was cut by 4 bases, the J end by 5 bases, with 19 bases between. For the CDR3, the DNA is TGTGCCAGCAGCCGGGGGTCGGGGCTACCCCACAATGAGCAGTTCTTC. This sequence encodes CASSRGSGLPHNEQFF. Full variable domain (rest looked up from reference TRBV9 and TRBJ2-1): DSGVTQTPKHLITATGQRVTLRCSPRSGDLSVYWYQQSLDQGLQFLIQYYNGEERAKGNILERFSAQQFPDLHSELNLSSLELGDSALYFCASSRGSGLPHNEQFFGPGTRLTVL.

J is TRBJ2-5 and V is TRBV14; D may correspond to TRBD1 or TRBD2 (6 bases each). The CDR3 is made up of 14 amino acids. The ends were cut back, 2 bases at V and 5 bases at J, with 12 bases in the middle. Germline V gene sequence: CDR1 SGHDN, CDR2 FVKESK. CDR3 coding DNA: TGTGCCAGCAGCCAACGGGGGCGAGGGGAGACCCAGTACTTC. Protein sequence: CASSQRGRGETQYF.

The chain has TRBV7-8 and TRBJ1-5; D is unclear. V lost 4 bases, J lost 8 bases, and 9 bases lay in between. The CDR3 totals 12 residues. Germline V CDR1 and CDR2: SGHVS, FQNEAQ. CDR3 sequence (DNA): TGTGCCAGCAGCTACCGGGCTGAGCCCCAGCATTTT. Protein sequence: CASSYRAEPQHF. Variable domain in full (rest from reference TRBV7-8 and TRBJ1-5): GAGVSQSPRYKVAKRGQDVALRCDPISGHVSLFWYQQALGQGPEFLTYFQNEAQLDKSGLPSDRFFAERPEGSVSTLKIQRTQQEDSAVYLCASSYRAEPQHFGDGTRLSIL.

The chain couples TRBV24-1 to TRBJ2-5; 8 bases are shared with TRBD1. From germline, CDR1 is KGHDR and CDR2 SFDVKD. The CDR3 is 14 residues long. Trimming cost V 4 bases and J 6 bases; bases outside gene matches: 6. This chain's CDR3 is CATSDPDRVKTQYF. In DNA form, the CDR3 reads TGTGCCACCAGTGACCCGGACAGGGTGAAGACCCAGTACTTC.

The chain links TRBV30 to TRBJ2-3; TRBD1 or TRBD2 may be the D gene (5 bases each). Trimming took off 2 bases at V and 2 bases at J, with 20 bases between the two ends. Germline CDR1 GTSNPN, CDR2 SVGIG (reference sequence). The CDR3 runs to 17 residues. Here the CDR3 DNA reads TGTGCCTGGAGTTCCGGGGCCAAAGCCGGGCCCACAGATACGCAGTATTTT. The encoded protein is CAWSSGAKAGPTDTQYF. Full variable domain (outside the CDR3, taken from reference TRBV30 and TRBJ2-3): SQTIHQWPATLVQPVGSPLSLECTVEGTSNPNLYWYRQAAGRGLQLLFYSVGIGQISSEVPQNLSASRPQDRQFILSSKKLLLSDSGFYLCAWSSGAKAGPTDTQYFGPGTRLTVL.

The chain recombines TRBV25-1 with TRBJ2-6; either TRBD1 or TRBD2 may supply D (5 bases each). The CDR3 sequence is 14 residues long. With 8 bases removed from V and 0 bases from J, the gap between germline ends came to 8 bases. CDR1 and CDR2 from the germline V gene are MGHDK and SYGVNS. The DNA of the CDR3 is TGTGCCAGCGGTGGGGGCTCTGGGGCCAACGTCCTGACTTTC. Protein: CASGGGSGANVLTF.

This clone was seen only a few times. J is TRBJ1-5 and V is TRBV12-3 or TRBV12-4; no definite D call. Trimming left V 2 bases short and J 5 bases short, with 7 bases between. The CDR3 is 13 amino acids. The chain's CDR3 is CASSLNGDQPQHF. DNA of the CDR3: TGTGCCAGCAGTTTAAACGGAGATCAGCCCCAGCATTTT.

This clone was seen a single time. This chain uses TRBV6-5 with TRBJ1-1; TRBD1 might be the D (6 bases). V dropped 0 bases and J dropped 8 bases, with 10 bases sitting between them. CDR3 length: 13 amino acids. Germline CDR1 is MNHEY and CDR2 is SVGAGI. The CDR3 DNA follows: TGTGCCAGCAGTTACTCGAGGGGGGGGGAAGCTTTCTTT. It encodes CASSYSRGGEAFF.

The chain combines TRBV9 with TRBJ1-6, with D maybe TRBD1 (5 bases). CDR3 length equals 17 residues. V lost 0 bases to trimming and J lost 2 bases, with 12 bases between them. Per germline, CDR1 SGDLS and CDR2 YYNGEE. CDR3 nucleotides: TGTGCCAGCAGCGTAGGGTGGTCGGGGCCCTATAATTCACCCCTCCACTTT. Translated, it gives CASSVGWSGPYNSPLHF.

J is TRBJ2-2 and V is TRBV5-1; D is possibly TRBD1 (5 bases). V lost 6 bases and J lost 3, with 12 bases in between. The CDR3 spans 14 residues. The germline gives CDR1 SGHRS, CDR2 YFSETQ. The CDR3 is CASTNRLYTGELFF. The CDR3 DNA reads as TGCGCCAGCACTAACAGGCTTTACACCGGGGAGCTGTTTTTT.

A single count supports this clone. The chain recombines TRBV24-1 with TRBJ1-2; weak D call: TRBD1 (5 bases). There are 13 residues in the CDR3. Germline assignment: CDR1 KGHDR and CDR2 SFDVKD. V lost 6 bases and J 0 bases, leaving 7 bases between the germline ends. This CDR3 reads CATSQGTNYGYTF. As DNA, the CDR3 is TGTGCCACCAGTCAGGGAACTAACTATGGCTACACCTTC.

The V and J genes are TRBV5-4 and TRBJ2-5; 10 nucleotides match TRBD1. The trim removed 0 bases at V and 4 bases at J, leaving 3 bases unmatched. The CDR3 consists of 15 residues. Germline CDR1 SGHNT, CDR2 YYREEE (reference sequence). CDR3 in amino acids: CASSLGRTGGETQYF. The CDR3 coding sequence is TGTGCCAGCAGCTTGGGCAGGACAGGGGGAGAGACCCAGTACTTC.

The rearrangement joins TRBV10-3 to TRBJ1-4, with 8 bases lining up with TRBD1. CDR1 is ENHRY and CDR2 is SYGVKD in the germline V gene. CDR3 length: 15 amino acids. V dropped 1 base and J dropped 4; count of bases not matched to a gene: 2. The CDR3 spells CAISEWTGINEKLFF. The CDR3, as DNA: TGTGCCATCAGTGAGTGGACAGGGATTAATGAAAAACTGTTTTTT.

CDR3: CASSLPGALRETQYF. The CDR3 DNA follows: TGTGCCAGCAGCTTACCGGGGGCCCTAAGGGAGACCCAGTACTTC. J is TRBJ2-5 and V is TRBV7-9, with D possibly called TRBD1 or TRBD2 (6 bases each). V shed 2 bases and J shed 5 bases, with 15 bases lying between them. The CDR3 totals 15 residues. Germline values: CDR1 SEHNR, CDR2 FQNEAQ (reference sequence).